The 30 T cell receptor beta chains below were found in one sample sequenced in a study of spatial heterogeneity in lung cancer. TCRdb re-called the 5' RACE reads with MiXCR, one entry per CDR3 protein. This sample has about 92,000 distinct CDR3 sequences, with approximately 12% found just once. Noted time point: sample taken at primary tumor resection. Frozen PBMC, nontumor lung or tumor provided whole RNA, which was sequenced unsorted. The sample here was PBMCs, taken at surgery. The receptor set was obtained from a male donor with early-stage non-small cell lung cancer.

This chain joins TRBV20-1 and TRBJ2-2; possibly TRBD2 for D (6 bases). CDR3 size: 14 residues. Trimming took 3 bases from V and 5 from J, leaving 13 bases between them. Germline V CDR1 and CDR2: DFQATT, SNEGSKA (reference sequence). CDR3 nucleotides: TGCAGTGCTAGTGGAGGGGTGAGGACCGGGGAGCTGTTTTTT. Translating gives CSASGGVRTGELFF.

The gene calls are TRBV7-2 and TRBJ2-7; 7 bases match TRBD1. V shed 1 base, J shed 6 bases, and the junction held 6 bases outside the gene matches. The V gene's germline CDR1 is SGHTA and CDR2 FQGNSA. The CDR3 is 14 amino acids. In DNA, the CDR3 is TGTGCCAGCAGCTTAGTAGGGGACAGACGCGAGCAGTACTTC. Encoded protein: CASSLVGDRREQYF.

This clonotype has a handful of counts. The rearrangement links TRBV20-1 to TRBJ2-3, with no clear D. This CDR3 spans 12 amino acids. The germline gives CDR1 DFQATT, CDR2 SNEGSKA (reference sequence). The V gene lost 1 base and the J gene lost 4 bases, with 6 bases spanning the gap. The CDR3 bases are TGCAGTGCTAGAGTCGGTCCAGATACGCAGTATTTT. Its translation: CSARVGPDTQYF.

DNA for the CDR3: TGTGCCAGCAGAAAGGGACGGAGCACCGGGGAGCTGTTTTTT. Translated: CASRKGRSTGELFF. The chain has TRBV6-5 and TRBJ2-2; D may correspond to TRBD1 or TRBD2 (5 bases each). The CDR3 is made up of 14 amino acids. Germline V CDR1 and CDR2: MNHEY, SVGAGI. V lost 6 bases, J lost 4 bases, and 12 bases lay in between.

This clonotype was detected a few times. The CDR3 region is CSVEDGRVRETQYF. DNA for the CDR3: TGCAGCGTTGAAGACGGGAGGGTCCGAGAGACCCAGTACTTC. The V and J genes are TRBV29-1 and TRBJ2-5; 8 bases agree with TRBD2. The V segment lost 0 bases and the J segment 4 bases; nucleotides outside the gene matches: 4. Germline V CDR1 and CDR2: SQVTM, ANQGSEA. CDR3 length: 14 residues. Filled out from reference TRBV29-1 and TRBJ2-5, the complete variable domain reads SAVISQKPSRDICQRGTSLTIQCQVDSQVTMMFWYRQQPGQSLTLIATANQGSEATYESGFVIDKFPISRPNLTFSTLTVSNMSPEDSSIYLCSVEDGRVRETQYFGPGTRLLVL.

Here the CDR3 DNA reads TGCAGTGCTAGGGAGACAGGGCAATTGAATTCACCCCTCCACTTT. This encodes CSARETGQLNSPLHF. The rearrangement joins TRBV20-1 to TRBJ1-6; 7 positions agree with TRBD1. Germline V CDR1 and CDR2: DFQATT, SNEGSKA (reference sequence). V lost 3 bases, J lost 7 bases, and 9 bases stayed unmatched. The CDR3 consists of 15 residues.

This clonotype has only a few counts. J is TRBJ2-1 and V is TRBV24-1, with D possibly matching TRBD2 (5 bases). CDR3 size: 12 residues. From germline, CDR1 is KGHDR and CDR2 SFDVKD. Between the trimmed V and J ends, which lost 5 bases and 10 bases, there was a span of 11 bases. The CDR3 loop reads CATSVTTGEQFF. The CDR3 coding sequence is TGTGCCACCAGTGTTACTACGGGGGAGCAGTTCTTC.

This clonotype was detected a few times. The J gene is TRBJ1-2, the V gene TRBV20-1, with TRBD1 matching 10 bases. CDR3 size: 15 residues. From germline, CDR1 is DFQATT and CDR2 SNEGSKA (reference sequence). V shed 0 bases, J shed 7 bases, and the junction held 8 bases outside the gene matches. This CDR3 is CSARDAYRQGAGYTF. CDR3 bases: TGCAGTGCTAGAGATGCCTACAGACAGGGGGCTGGCTACACCTTC.

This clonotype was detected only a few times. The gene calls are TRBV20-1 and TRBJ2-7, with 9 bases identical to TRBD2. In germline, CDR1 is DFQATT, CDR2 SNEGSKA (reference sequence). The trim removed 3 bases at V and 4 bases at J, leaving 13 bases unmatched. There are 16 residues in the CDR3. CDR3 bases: TGCAGTGCTAGGGTCATGAGCGCGGGAGGGGGTTACGAGCAGTACTTC. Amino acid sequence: CSARVMSAGGGYEQYF.

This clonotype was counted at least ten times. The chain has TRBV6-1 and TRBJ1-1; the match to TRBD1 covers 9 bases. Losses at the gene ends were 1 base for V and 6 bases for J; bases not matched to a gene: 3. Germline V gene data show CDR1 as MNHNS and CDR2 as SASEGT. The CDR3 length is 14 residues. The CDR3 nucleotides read TGTGCCAGCAGTGAAGTCGGACAGGGGTCTGAAGCTTTCTTT. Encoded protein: CASSEVGQGSEAFF.

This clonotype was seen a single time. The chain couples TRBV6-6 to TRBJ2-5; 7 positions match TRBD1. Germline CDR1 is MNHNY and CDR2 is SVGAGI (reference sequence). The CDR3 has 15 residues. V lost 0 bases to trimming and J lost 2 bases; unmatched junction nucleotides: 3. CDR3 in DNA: TGTGCCAGCAGTTACTCGAACAGGGGACAAGAGACCCAGTACTTC. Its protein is CASSYSNRGQETQYF.

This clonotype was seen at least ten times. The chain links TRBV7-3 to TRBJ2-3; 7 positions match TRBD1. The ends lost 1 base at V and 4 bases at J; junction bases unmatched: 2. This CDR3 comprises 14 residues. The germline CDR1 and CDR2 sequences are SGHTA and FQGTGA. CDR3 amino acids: CASSLKGGADTQYF. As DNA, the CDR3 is TGTGCCAGCAGCTTAAAAGGGGGCGCAGATACGCAGTATTTT.

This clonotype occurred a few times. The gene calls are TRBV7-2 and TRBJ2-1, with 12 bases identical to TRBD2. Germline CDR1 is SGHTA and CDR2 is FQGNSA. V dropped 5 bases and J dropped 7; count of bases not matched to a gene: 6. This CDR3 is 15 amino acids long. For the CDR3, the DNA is TGTGCCAGCAGCCCTGGACTAGCGGGAAGGAATGAGCAGTTCTTC. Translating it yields CASSPGLAGRNEQFF.

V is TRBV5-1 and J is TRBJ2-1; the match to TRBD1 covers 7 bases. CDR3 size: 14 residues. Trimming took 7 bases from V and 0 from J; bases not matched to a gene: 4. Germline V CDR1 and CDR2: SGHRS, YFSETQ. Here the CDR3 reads CASLGGSSYNEQFF. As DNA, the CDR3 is TGCGCCAGCTTAGGGGGCAGCTCCTACAATGAGCAGTTCTTC.

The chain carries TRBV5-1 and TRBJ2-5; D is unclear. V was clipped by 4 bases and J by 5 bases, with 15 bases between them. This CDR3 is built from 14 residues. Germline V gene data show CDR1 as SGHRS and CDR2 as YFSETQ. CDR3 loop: CASSLPGIWETQYF. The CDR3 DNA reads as TGCGCCAGCAGCCTGCCGGGTATCTGGGAGACCCAGTACTTC.

CDR3 sequence: CASRVGPEGDQPQHF. For the CDR3, the DNA is TGTGCCAGTAGAGTAGGGCCCGAGGGGGACCAGCCCCAGCATTTT. The rearrangement joins TRBV19 to TRBJ1-5, with D tentatively TRBD1 (6 bases). CDR3 size: 15 residues. The V and J ends lost 6 bases and 7 bases respectively, with 19 bases between them. Germline CDR1 is LNHDA and CDR2 is SQIVND (reference sequence).

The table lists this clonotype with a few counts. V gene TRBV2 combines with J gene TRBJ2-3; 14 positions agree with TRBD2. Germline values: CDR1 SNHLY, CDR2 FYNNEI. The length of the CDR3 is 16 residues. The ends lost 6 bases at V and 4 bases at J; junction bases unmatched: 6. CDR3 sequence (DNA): TGTGCCAGCAGCTCCGGACTAGCGGGGGGCTCAGATACGCAGTATTTT. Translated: CASSSGLAGGSDTQYF.

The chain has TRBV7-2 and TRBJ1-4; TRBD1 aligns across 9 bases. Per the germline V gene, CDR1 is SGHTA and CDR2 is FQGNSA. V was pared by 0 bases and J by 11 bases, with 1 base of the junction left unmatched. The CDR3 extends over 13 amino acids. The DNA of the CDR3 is TGTGCCAGCAGCTTAGCCGGGACAGGGAAACTGTTTTTT. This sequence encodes CASSLAGTGKLFF. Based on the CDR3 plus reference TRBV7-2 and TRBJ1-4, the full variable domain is GAGVSQSPSNKVTEKGKDVELRCDPISGHTALYWYRQSLGQGLEFLIYFQGNSAPDKSGLPSDRFSAERTGGSVSTLTIQRTQQEDSAVYLCASSLAGTGKLFFGSGTQLSVL.

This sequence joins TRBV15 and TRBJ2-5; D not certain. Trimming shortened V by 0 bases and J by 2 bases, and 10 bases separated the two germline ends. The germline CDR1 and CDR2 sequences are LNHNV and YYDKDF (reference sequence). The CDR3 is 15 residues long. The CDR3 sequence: CATSRDSQVQETQYF. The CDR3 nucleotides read TGTGCCACCAGCAGAGATTCCCAGGTACAAGAGACCCAGTACTTC.

The CDR3 sequence: CSAREWYTDTQYF. Written as DNA, the CDR3 is TGCAGTGCTAGAGAATGGTACACAGATACGCAGTATTTT. The rearrangement links TRBV20-1 to TRBJ2-3; D unclear. Trimming shortened V by 0 bases and J by 2 bases, and 6 bases separated the two germline ends. CDR1 is DFQATT and CDR2 is SNEGSKA in the germline V gene (reference sequence). The CDR3 sequence is 13 residues long.

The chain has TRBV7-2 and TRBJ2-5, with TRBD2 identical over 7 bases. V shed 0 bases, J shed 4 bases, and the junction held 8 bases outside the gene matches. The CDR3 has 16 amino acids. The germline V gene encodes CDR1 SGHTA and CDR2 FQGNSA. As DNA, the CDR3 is TGTGCCAGCAGCTTAGCGGGAGGGGTTCCAGGAGAGACCCAGTACTTC. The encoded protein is CASSLAGGVPGETQYF.

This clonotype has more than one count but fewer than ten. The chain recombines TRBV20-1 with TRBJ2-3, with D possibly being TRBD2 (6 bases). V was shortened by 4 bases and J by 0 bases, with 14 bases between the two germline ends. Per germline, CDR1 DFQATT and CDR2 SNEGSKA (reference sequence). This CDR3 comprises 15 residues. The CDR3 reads CSATGRISSTDTQYF. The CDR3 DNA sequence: TGCAGTGCTACGGGGAGGATTTCTAGCACAGATACGCAGTATTTT.

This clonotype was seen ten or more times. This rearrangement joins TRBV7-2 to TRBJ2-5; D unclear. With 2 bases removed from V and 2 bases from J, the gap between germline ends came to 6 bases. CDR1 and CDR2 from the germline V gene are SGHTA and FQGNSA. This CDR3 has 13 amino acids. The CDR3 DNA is TGTGCCAGCAGCTTATCTAATCAAGAGACCCAGTACTTC. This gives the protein CASSLSNQETQYF.

The CDR3 loop reads CASSSQGQSNEKLFF. The CDR3 DNA sequence: TGTGCCAGCAGCTCCCAAGGACAGTCTAATGAAAAACTGTTTTTT. The V and J genes are TRBV9 and TRBJ1-4, with D perhaps TRBD1 (6 bases). The ends were cut back, 4 bases at V and 3 bases at J, with 13 bases in the middle. Per germline, CDR1 SGDLS and CDR2 YYNGEE. This CDR3 contains 15 residues.

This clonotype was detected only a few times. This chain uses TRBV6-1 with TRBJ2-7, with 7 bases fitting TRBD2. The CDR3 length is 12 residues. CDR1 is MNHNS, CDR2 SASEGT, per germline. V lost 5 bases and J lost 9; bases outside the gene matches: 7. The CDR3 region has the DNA TGTGCCAGCAGTATACCGCCGGGGGGGCAGTACTTC. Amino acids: CASSIPPGGQYF.

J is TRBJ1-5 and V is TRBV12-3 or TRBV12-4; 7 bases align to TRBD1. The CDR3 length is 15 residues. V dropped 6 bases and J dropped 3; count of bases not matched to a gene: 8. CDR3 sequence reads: CASSRGGRNNQPQHF. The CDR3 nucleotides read TGTGCCAGCAGCCGAGGGGGCCGGAACAATCAGCCCCAGCATTTT.

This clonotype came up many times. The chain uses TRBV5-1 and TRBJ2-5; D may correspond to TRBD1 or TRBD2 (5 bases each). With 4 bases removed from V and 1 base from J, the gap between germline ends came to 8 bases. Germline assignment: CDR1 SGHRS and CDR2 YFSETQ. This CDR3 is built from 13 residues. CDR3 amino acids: CASSPGAQETQYF. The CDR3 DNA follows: TGCGCCAGCAGCCCCGGGGCCCAAGAGACCCAGTACTTC.

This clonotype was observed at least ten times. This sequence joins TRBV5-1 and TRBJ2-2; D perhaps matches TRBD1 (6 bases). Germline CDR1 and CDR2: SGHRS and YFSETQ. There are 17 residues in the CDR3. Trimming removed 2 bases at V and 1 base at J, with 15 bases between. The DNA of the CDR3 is TGCGCCAGCAGCTTCCATTCCGGGACACTGAACACCGGGGAGCTGTTTTTT. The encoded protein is CASSFHSGTLNTGELFF. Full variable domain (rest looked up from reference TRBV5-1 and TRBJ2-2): KAGVTQTPRYLIKTRGQQVTLSCSPISGHRSVSWYQQTPGQGLQFLFEYFSETQRNKGNFPGRFSGRQFSNSRSEMNVSTLELGDSALYLCASSFHSGTLNTGELFFGEGSRLTVL.

Written as DNA, the CDR3 is TGTGCCAGCAGCAAGGACCTTGTGTACTCTGGAAACACCATATATTTT. Protein: CASSKDLVYSGNTIYF. The chain employs TRBV7-9 and TRBJ1-3; D unclear. Germline CDR1 is SEHNR and CDR2 is FQNEAQ (reference sequence). Trimming removed 5 bases at V and 0 bases at J, with 14 bases between. The CDR3 extends over 16 amino acids.

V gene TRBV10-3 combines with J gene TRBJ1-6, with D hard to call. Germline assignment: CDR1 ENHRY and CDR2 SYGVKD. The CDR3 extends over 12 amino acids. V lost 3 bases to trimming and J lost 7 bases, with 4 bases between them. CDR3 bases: TGTGCCATCAGTGACCTAAATTCACCCCTCCACTTT. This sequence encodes CAISDLNSPLHF.